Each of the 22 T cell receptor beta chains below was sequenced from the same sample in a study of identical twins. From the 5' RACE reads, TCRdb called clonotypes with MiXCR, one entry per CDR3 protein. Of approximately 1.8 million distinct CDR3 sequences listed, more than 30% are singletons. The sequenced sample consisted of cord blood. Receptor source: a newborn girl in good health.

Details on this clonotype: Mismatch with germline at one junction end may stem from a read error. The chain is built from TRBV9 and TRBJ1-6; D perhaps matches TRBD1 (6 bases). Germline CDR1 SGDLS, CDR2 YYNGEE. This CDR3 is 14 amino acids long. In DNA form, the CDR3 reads TGTGTCAGCAAGGGGGGACACTATAATTCACCCCTCCACTTT. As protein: CVSKGGHYNSPLHF.

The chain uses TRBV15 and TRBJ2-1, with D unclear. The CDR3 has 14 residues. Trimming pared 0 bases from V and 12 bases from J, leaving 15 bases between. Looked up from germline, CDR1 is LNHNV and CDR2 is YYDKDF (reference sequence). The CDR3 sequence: CATSRDCFNSSQFF. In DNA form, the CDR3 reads TGTGCCACCAGCAGAGATTGTTTTAATTCTTCGCAGTTCTTC. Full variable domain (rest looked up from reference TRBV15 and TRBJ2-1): DAMVIQNPRYQVTQFGKPVTLSCSQTLNHNVMYWYQQKSSQAPKLLFHYYDKDFNNEADTPDNFQSRRPNTSFCFLDIRSPGLGDTAMYLCATSRDCFNSSQFFGPGTRLTVL.

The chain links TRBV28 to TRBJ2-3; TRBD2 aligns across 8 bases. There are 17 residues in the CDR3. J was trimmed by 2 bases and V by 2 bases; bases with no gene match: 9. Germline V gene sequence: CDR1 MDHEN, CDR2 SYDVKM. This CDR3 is CASSLILAEVSTDTQYF. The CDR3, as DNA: TGTGCCAGCAGTTTAATACTAGCGGAAGTGTCCACAGATACGCAGTATTTT.

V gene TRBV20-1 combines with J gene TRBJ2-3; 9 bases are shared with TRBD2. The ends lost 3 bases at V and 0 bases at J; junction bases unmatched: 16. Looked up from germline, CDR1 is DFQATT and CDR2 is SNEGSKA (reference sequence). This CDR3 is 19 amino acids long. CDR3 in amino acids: CSARGGRAFHQTSTDTQYF. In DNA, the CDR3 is TGCAGTGCTAGGGGCGGGAGGGCCTTTCACCAAACTAGCACAGATACGCAGTATTTT.

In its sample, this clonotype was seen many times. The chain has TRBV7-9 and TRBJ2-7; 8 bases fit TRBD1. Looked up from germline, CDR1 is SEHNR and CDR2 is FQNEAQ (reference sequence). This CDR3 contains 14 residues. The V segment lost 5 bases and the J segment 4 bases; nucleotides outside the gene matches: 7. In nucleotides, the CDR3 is TGTGCCAGCAGCCTGACGGACAGGGCGTACGAGCAGTACTTC. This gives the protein CASSLTDRAYEQYF.

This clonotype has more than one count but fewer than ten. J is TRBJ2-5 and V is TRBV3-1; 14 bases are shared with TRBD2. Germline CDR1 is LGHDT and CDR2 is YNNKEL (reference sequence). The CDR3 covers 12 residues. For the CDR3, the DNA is TGTGCGACTAGCGGGGGGGAGGAGACCCAGTACTTC. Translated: CATSGGEETQYF.

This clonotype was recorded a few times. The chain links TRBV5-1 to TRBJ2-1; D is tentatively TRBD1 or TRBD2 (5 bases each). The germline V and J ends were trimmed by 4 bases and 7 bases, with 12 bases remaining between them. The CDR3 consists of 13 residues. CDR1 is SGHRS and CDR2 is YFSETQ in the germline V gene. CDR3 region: CASSPGPANEQFF. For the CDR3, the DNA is TGCGCCAGCAGCCCGGGACCGGCGAATGAGCAGTTCTTC.

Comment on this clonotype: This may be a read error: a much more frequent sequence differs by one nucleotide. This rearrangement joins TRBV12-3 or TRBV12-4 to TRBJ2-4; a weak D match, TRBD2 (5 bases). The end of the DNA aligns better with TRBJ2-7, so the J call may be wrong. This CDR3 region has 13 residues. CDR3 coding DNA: TGTGCCGGCAGTTTAGCGCGGCTTTACGAGCAGTACTTC. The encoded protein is CAGSLARLYEQYF.

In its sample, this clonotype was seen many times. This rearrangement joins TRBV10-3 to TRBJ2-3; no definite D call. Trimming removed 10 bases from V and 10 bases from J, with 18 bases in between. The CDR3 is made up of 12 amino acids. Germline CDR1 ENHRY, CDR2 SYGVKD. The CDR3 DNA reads TGTGCCAGCTCCGGGCCTCAGGCGGCGCAGTATTTT. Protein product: CASSGPQAAQYF.

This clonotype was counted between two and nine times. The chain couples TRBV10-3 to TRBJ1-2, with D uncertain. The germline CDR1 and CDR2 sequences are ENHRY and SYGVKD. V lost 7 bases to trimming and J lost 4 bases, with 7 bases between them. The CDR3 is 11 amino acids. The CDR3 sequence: CAIKFGYGYTF. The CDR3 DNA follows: TGTGCCATCAAATTCGGCTATGGCTACACCTTC.

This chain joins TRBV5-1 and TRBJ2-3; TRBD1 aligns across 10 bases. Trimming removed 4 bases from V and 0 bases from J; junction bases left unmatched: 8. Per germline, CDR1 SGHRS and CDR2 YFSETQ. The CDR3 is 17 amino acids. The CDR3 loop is CASSAGTGAFSTDTQYF. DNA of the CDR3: TGCGCCAGCAGCGCCGGGACAGGGGCCTTCAGCACAGATACGCAGTATTTT.

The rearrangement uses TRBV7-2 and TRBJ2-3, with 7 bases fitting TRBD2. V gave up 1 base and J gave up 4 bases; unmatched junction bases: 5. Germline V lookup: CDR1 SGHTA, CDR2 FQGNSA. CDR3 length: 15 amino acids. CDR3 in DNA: TGTGCCAGCAGCTTAGAAGCGGGGAGGGCAGATACGCAGTATTTT. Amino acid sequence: CASSLEAGRADTQYF.

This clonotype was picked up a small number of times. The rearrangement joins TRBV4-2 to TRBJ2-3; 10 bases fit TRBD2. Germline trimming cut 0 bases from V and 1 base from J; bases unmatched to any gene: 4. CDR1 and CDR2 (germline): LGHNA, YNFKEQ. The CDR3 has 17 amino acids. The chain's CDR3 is CASSQDQRGGRTDTQYF. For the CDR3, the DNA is TGTGCCAGCAGCCAAGATCAGCGGGGGGGCCGCACAGATACGCAGTATTTT.

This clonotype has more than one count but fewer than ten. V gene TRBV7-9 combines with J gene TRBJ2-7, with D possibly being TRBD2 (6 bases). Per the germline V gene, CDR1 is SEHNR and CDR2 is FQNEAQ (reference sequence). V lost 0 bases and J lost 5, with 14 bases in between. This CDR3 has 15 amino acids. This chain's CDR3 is CASSLALGLAHEQYF. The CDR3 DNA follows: TGTGCCAGCAGCTTAGCGCTGGGGCTAGCGCACGAGCAGTACTTC.

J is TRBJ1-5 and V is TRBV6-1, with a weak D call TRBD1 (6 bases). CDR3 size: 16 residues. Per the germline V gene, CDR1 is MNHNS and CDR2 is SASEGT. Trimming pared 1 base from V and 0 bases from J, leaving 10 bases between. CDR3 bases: TGTGCCAGCAGTGAAGTCCACAGGGTTAGCAATCAGCCCCAGCATTTT. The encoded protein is CASSEVHRVSNQPQHF.

Here the CDR3 DNA reads TGTGCCAGCAGCGTACTGGGCGACGAGCAGTACTTC. Encoded protein: CASSVLGDEQYF. J is TRBJ2-7 and V is TRBV9; no definite D call. V lost 1 base, J lost 5 bases, and 7 bases lay in between. Germline loops: CDR1 SGDLS, CDR2 YYNGEE. CDR3 length: 12 amino acids.

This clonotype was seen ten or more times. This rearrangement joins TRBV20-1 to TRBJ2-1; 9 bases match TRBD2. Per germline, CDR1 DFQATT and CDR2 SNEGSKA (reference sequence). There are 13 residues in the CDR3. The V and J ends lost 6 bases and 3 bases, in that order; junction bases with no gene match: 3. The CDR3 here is CSALAGVYNEQFF. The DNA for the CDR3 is TGCAGTGCATTAGCGGGAGTCTACAATGAGCAGTTCTTC.

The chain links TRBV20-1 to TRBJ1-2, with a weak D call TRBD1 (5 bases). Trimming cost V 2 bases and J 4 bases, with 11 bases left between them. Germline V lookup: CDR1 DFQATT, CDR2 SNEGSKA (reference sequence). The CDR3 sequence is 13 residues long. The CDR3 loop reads CSARRGVVYGYTF. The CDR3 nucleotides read TGCAGTGCTAGACGAGGGGTAGTCTATGGCTACACCTTC.

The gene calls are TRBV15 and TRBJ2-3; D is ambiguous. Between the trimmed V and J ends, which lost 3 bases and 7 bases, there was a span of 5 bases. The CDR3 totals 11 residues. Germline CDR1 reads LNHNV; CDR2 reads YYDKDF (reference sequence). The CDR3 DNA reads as TGTGCCACCAGCAGGTTATATACGCAGTATTTT. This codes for CATSRLYTQYF.

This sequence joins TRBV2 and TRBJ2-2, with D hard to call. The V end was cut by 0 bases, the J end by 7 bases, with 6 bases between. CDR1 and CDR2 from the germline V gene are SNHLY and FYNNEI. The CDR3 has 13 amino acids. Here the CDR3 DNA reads TGTGCCAGCAGTGAAGCGCTGGGCGGGGAGCTGTTTTTT. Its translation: CASSEALGGELFF.

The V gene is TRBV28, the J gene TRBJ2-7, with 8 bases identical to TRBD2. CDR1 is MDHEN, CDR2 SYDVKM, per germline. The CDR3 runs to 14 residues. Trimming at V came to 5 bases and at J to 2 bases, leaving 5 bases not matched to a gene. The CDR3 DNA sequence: TGTGCCAGCAGTCGTATCGGGGGGGCCTACGAGCAGTACTTC. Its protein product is CASSRIGGAYEQYF.

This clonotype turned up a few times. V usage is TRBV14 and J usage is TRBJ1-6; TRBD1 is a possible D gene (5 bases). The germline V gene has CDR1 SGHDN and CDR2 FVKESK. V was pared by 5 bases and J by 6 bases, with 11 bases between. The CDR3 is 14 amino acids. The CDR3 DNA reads TGTGCCAGCAGCGGCGGGGACTTTAATTCACCCCTCCACTTT. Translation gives CASSGGDFNSPLHF. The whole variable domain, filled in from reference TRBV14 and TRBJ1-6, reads EAGVTQFPSHSVIEKGQTVTLRCDPISGHDNLYWYRRVMGKEIKFLLHFVKESKQDESGMPNNRFLAERTGGTYSTLKVQPAELEDSGVYFCASSGGDFNSPLHFGNGTRLTVT.